This T cell receptor beta chain was sequenced in a study of siplizumab effects on memory and regulatory T cells. Study-wide findings and caveats: Assignment to unstimulated subsets succeeded for only a minor fraction of the alloreactive clones. Suppression by proliferating Tregs derived from siplizumab cultures was not verified.

CDR1 and CDR2 (germline): SSHAT, FNYEAQ (reference sequence). The CDR3 consists of 18 residues. Clones were read by immunoSEQ multiplex PCR, and TCRdb kept only the in-frame ones, dropping some. The data show about 100,000 clones, 91% seen once. Note on this clone: Its antigen is not identified. At one boundary the junction diverges from the germline segment, which might be a read error.

This sequence joins TRBV7-7 and TRBJ2-5; 13 nucleotides align to TRBD2. The sample was CD4+ T cells sorted from blood. This TCR was sampled from a human donor in good health. Some clones in this sample may be carry-over from other donors' samples. The CDR3 is CASSLAGTGTSGTETQYF. The DNA of the CDR3 is TGTGCTAGCAGCTTGGCTGGGACCGGGACTAGCGGGACTGAGACCCAGTACTTC.